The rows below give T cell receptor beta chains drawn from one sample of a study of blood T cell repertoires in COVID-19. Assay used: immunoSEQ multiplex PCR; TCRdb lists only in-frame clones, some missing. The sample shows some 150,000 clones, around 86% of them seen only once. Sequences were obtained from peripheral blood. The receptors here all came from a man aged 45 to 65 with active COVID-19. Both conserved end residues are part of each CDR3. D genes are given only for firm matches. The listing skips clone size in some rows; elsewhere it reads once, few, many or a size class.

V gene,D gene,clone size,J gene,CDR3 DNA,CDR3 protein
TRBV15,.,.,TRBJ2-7,TGTGCCACCAGCCCCCAACAGGGCATGTGGTACGAGCAGTACTTC,CATSPQQGMWYEQYF
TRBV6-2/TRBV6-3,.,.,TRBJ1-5,TGTGCCAGCAGTTACGGGGGGATGAGGCAGCCCCAGCATTTT,CASSYGGMRQPQHF
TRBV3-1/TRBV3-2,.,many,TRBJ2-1,TGTGCCAGCAGCCAAGATCACGGGGAGTACAATGAGCAGTTCTTC,CASSQDHGEYNEQFF
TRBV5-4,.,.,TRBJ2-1,TGTGCCAGCAGGTTCTGGACTGGGAGTGAGCAGTTCTTC,CASRFWTGSEQFF
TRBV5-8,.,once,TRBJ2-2,TGTGCCAGCAGCTTGCCCAGGGGAAACACCGGGGAGCTGTTTTTT,CASSLPRGNTGELFF
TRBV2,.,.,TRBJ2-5,TGTGCCAGCAGACACGGGACTTACGAGGGAGAGACCCAGTACTTC,CASRHGTYEGETQYF
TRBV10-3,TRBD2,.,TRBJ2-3,TGTGCCATCATGAAAATGGACGGGAGGGATACGCAGTATTTT,CAIMKMDGRDTQYF
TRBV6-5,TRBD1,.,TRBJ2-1,TGTGCCAGCAGACTACCGGGACAGGCCTACAATGAGCAGTTCTTC,CASRLPGQAYNEQFF
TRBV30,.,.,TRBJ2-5,TGTGCCTGGAGTGCCGGGATTTACTCCCAAGAGACCCAGTACTTC,CAWSAGIYSQETQYF
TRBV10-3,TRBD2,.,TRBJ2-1,TGTGCCATCAGTGGGGGAGACGGGACTAGGGGCATGTCGGGATACAATGAGCAGTTCTTC,CAISGGDGTRGMSGYNEQFF
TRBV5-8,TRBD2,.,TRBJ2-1,TGTGCCAGCAGCTTGACGGAGCGGGGGAATAATGAGCAGTTCTTC,CASSLTERGNNEQFF
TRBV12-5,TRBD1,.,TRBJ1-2,TGTGCTAGTGGTTCAGACAGGGACTATGGCTACACCTTC,CASGSDRDYGYTF
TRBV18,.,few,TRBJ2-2,TGTGCCAGCTCACCGAGAACCGGGGAGCTGTTTTTT,CASSPRTGELFF
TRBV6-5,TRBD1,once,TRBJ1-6,TGTGCCAGCTCACCCTGGACAGGCCCGAATTCACCCCTCCACTTT,CASSPWTGPNSPLHF
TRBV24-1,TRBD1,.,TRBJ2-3,TGTGCCACCAGTGAATCCGGGACAGAGGCAGATACGCAGTATTTT,CATSESGTEADTQYF
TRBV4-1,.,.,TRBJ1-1,TGCGCCAGCAGCCAAAATACCCCCGGGGGGAGGACTGAAGCTTTCTTT,CASSQNTPGGRTEAFF
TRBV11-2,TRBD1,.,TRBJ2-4,TGTGCCAGCAGCTCCCCCGGGACAGGGCGCCTCCTAAACATTCAGTACTTC,CASSSPGTGRLLNIQYF
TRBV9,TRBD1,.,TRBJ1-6,TGTGCCAGCAGCGCCGGGACAGGGTCAGGGTATTCACCCCTCCACTTT,CASSAGTGSGYSPLHF
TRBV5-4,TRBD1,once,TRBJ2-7,TGTGCCAGCAGCAAGGACAGGGGCAACCCCTACGAGCAGTACTTC,CASSKDRGNPYEQYF
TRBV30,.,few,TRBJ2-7,TGTGCCTTAACCCGGACTGGATCCCTCCACGAGCAGTACTTC,CALTRTGSLHEQYF
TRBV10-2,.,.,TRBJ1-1,TGCGCCAGCAGTGAAAGAGGTTGGAACACTGAAGCTTTCTTT,CASSERGWNTEAFF
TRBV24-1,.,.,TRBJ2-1,TGTGCCACCAGTGCCTCTTCCCGCGGGACTCGAAACAATGAGCAGTTCTTC,CATSASSRGTRNNEQFF
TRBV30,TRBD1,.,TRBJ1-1,TGTGCCTGGGACAGGGGAGTACAGGCTTTCTTT,CAWDRGVQAFF
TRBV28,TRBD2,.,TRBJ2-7,TGTGCCAGCAGTACCAGCGGGGGGGCCTTCGTCGAGCAGTACTTC,CASSTSGGAFVEQYF
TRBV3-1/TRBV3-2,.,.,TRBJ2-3,TGTGCCAGCAGCCCCAACGAGGGAGATACGCAGTATTTT,CASSPNEGDTQYF
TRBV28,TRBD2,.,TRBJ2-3,TGTGCCAGCAGCTTTTGGGGGGGGTTCAGGGATACGCAGTATTTT,CASSFWGGFRDTQYF
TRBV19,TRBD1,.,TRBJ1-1,TGTGCCAGTAGTATATCATCAGGGGGGAACACTGAAGCTTTCTTT,CASSISSGGNTEAFF
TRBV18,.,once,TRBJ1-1,TGTGCCAGCTCACGAGCTGGGCGGGCCGGGGACACTGAAGCTTTCTTT,CASSRAGRAGDTEAFF